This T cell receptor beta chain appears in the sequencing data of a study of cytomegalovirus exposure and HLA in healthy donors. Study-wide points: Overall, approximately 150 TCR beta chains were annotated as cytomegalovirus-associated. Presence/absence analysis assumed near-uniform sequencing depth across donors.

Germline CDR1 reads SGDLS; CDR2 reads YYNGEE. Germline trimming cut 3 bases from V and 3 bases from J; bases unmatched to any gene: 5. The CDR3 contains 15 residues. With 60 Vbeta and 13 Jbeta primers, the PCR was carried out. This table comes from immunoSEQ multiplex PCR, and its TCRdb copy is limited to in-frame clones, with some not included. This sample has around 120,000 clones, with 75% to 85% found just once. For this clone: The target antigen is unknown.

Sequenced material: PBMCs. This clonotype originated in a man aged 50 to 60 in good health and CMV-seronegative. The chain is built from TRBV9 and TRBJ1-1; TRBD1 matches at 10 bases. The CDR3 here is CASSAGQGRDTEAFF. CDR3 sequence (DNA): TGTGCCAGCAGCGCGGGACAGGGGCGGGACACTGAAGCTTTCTTT. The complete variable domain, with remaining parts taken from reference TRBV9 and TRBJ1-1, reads DSGVTQTPKHLITATGQRVTLRCSPRSGDLSVYWYQQSLDQGLQFLIQYYNGEERAKGNILERFSAQQFPDLHSELNLSSLELGDSALYFCASSAGQGRDTEAFFGQGTRLTVV.